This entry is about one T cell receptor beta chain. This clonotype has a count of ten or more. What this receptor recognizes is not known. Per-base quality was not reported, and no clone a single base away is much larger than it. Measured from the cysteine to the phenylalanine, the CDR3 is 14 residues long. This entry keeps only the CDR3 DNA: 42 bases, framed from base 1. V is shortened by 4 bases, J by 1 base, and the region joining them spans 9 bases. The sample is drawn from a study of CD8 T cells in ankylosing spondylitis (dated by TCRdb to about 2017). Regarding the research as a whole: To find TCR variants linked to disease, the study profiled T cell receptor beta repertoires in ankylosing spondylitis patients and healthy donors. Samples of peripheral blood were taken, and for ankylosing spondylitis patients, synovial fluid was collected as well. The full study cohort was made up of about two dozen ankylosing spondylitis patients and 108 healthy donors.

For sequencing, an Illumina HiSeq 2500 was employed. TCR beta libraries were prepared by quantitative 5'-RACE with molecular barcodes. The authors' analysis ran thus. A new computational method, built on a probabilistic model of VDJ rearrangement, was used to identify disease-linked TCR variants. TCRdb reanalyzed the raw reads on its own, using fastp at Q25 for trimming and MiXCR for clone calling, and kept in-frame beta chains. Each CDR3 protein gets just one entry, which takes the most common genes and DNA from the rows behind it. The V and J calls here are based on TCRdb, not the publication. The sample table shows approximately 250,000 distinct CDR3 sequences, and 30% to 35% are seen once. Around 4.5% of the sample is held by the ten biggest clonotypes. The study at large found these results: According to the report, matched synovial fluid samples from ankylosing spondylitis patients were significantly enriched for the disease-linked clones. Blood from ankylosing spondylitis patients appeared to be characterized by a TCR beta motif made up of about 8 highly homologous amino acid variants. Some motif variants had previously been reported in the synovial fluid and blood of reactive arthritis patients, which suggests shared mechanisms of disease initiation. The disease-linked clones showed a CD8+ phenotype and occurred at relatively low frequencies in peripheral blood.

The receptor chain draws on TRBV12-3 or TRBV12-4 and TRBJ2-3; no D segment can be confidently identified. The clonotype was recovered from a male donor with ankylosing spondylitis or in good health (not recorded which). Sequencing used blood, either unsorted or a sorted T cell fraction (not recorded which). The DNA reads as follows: TGTGCCAGCAGTTCGGGTGGTGGCACAGATACGCAGTATTTT. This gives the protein CASSSGGGTDTQYF.